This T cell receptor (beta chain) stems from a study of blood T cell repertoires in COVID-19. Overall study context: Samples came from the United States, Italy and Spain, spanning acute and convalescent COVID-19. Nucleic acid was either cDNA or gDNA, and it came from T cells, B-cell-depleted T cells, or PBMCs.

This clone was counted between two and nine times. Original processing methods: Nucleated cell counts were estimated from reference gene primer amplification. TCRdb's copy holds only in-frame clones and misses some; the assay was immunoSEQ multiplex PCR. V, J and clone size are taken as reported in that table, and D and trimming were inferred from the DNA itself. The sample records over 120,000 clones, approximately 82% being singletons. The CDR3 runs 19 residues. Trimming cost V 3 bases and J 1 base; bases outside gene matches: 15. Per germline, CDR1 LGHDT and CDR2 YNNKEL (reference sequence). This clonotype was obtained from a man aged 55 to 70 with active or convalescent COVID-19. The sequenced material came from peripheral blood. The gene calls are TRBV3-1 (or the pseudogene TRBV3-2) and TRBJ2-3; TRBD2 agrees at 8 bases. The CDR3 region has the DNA TGTGCCAGCAGCCATAGGGGGTCGGGAGGGCCCCAGGGCACAGATACGCAGTATTTT. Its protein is CASSHRGSGGPQGTDTQYF.